A single sample gave rise to the 30 T cell receptor beta chains below, sequenced in a study of blood T cell repertoires in COVID-19. Generated by immunoSEQ multiplex PCR, the TCRdb table keeps only in-frame clones and is missing some. The data show 400,000 to 550,000 clones, nearly 90% seen once. Sequenced sample: PBMCs or T cells enriched from blood (not recorded which). Receptors originate from a woman under 30 with acute COVID-19.

This chain links TRBV7-9 with TRBJ2-1, with 11 bases aligning to TRBD2. Trimming at V came to 1 base and at J to 8 bases, leaving 7 bases not matched to a gene. Germline-derived CDR1 and CDR2 are SEHNR and FQNEAQ (reference sequence). This CDR3 comprises 16 residues. The CDR3 here is CASSLVAGGPGHEQFF. The CDR3 coding sequence is TGTGCCAGCAGCTTAGTAGCGGGAGGGCCAGGGCATGAGCAGTTCTTC.

The rearrangement joins TRBV10-2 to TRBJ2-1; no clear D gene. Germline-derived CDR1 and CDR2 are WSHSY and SAAADI. V was shortened by 5 bases and J by 9 bases, with 11 bases between the two germline ends. The CDR3 spans 12 residues. CDR3 loop: CASSSRSREQFF. CDR3 sequence (DNA): TGCGCCAGCAGTTCGAGGAGTCGTGAGCAGTTCTTC.

This sequence joins TRBV5-5 and TRBJ1-1; D is perhaps TRBD1 (5 bases). In germline, CDR1 is SGHKS, CDR2 YYEKEE (reference sequence). The CDR3 covers 13 residues. V was clipped by 2 bases and J by 4 bases, with 9 bases between them. CDR3 amino acids: CASSFRGGTEAFF. DNA for the CDR3: TGTGCCAGCAGCTTTCGGGGGGGCACTGAAGCTTTCTTT.

V gene TRBV7-9 combines with J gene TRBJ2-1; TRBD1 matches at 9 bases. The CDR3 extends over 18 amino acids. V lost 5 bases to trimming and J lost 7 bases; unmatched junction nucleotides: 18. The V gene's germline CDR1 is SEHNR and CDR2 FQNEAQ (reference sequence). CDR3 DNA sequence: TGTGCCAGCAGCCCTCCGCCCCGGGGGGACAGGGAGCCAAATGAGCAGTTCTTC. Protein sequence: CASSPPPRGDREPNEQFF.

The chain links TRBV5-1 to TRBJ2-7; perhaps TRBD2 as D (5 bases). Germline V CDR1 and CDR2: SGHRS, YFSETQ. Trimming took 0 bases from V and 5 from J, leaving 15 bases between them. The CDR3 has 15 residues. CDR3 sequence: CASSLDRDRAHEQYF. The CDR3, as DNA: TGCGCCAGCAGCTTGGACCGGGATCGAGCTCACGAGCAGTACTTC.

The chain joins TRBV18 to TRBJ1-5; TRBD1 matches 8 bases. Germline V CDR1 and CDR2: KGHSH, LQKENI. The CDR3 is made up of 16 amino acids. J was trimmed by 2 bases and V by 4 bases; bases with no gene match: 7. CDR3 nucleotide sequence: TGTGCCAGCTCACTTACCGGACAGGGAGGCAATCAGCCCCAGCATTTT. Translated: CASSLTGQGGNQPQHF.

The genes are TRBV19 and TRBJ2-2; 9 nucleotides align to TRBD1. Trimming removed 6 bases from V and 4 bases from J; junction bases left unmatched: 6. The CDR3 is 15 amino acids. Germline loops: CDR1 LNHDA, CDR2 SQIVND (reference sequence). The CDR3 is CASSNRGRVTGELFF. The CDR3, as DNA: TGTGCCAGTAGCAACAGGGGGCGAGTCACCGGGGAGCTGTTTTTT. The entire variable domain, with the rest obtained from reference TRBV19 and TRBJ2-2, is as follows: DGGITQSPKYLFRKEGQNVTLSCEQNLNHDAMYWYRQDPGQGLRLIYYSQIVNDFQKGDIAEGYSVSREKKESFPLTVTSAQKNPTAFYLCASSNRGRVTGELFFGEGSRLTVL.

DNA of the CDR3: TGTGCCAGCACCTTACTGACAGGGGACGAGCAGTACTTC. Translated, it gives CASTLLTGDEQYF. V usage is TRBV28 and J usage is TRBJ2-7; 8 nucleotides align to TRBD1. Germline CDR1 is MDHEN and CDR2 is SYDVKM. This CDR3 is built from 13 residues. V dropped 7 bases and J dropped 5; count of bases not matched to a gene: 7.

This clone has just a few counts. The chain combines TRBV7-9 with TRBJ2-2; 7 bases align to TRBD1. CDR3 length equals 15 residues. J gave up 1 base and V 5 bases, and 4 bases lay outside the gene matches. Germline CDR1 is SEHNR and CDR2 is FQNEAQ (reference sequence). CDR3 sequence (DNA): TGTGCCAGCAGCGCAACAGGGGTGAACACCGGGGAGCTGTTTTTT. Its translation is CASSATGVNTGELFF.

This chain uses TRBV28 with TRBJ2-1; 13 bases match TRBD2. The CDR3 is made up of 16 amino acids. Germline lookup yields CDR1 MDHEN and CDR2 SYDVKM. V was clipped by 5 bases and J by 3 bases; unmatched bases: 4. Here the CDR3 reads CASSRTSGSYYNEQFF. DNA for the CDR3: TGTGCCAGCAGTCGGACTAGCGGGAGCTACTACAATGAGCAGTTCTTC.

J is TRBJ2-3 and V is TRBV5-1; possibly TRBD1 for D (6 bases). CDR3 length: 17 amino acids. Trimming left V 2 bases short and J 3 bases short, with 19 bases between. Germline V gene sequence: CDR1 SGHRS, CDR2 YFSETQ. DNA for the CDR3: TGCGCCAGCAGCTTCGGCAGGGACACTGCGTTAACAGATACGCAGTATTTT. This gives the protein CASSFGRDTALTDTQYF.

V and J are TRBV3-1 (or the pseudogene TRBV3-2) and TRBJ1-1; unclear D gene. The CDR3 contains 13 residues. V shed 1 base and J shed 7 bases, with 10 bases lying between them. Looked up from germline, CDR1 is LGHDT and CDR2 is YNNKEL (reference sequence). CDR3 amino acids: CASSQVNSGEAFF. CDR3 nucleotides: TGTGCCAGCAGCCAAGTCAACAGCGGTGAAGCTTTCTTT.

CDR3 loop: CASSGRLAGGLDVQFF. The CDR3 nucleotides read TGTGCCAGCAGCGGCCGACTAGCGGGTGGATTGGATGTGCAGTTCTTC. The gene calls are TRBV9 and TRBJ2-1; 10 bases line up with TRBD2. There are 16 residues in the CDR3. Trimming at V came to 3 bases and at J to 12 bases, leaving 15 bases not matched to a gene. Germline V lookup: CDR1 SGDLS, CDR2 YYNGEE.

The chain couples TRBV4-1 to TRBJ1-4; D call uncertain. Between the trimmed V and J ends, which lost 0 bases and 12 bases, there was a span of 8 bases. The CDR3 runs to 12 residues. Germline CDR1 MGHRA, CDR2 YSYEKL. The CDR3 sequence is CASSQEVGELFF. CDR3 bases: TGCGCCAGCAGCCAAGAAGTAGGAGAACTGTTTTTT.

The chain links TRBV30 to TRBJ1-6, with D possibly TRBD1 on 5 matching bases. Germline CDR1 reads GTSNPN; CDR2 reads SVGIG (reference sequence). The CDR3 sequence is 13 residues long. Trimming cost V 2 bases and J 7 bases, with 9 bases left between them. The CDR3 coding sequence is TGTGCCTGGAGTAGCAGGGCGAATTCACCCCTCCACTTT. This gives the protein CAWSSRANSPLHF.

This sequence joins TRBV5-4 and TRBJ2-5, with 8 bases lining up with TRBD2. Germline CDR1 is SGHNT and CDR2 is YYREEE (reference sequence). The CDR3 contains 14 residues. V lost 4 bases to trimming and J lost 2 bases; unmatched junction nucleotides: 4. CDR3 sequence: CASSPSSGQETQYF. The CDR3 DNA follows: TGTGCCAGCAGCCCCTCTAGCGGGCAAGAGACCCAGTACTTC.

The J gene is TRBJ1-3, the V gene TRBV7-6, with TRBD1 identical over 8 bases. Germline loops: CDR1 SGHVS, CDR2 FNYEAQ. The CDR3 covers 17 residues. V trimming: 0 bases; J trimming: 1 base; junction bases outside the gene matches: 5. The CDR3 reads CASSLAPTGGSGNTIYF. CDR3 sequence (DNA): TGTGCCAGCAGCTTAGCGCCTACAGGGGGATCTGGAAACACCATATATTTT.

V and J are TRBV7-9 and TRBJ1-6; the D gene is possibly TRBD1 (5 bases). Per the germline V gene, CDR1 is SEHNR and CDR2 is FQNEAQ (reference sequence). The CDR3 runs to 14 residues. V was clipped by 2 bases and J by 5 bases, with 7 bases between them. This CDR3 is CASSLLGDNSPLHF. In DNA, the CDR3 is TGTGCCAGCAGCTTATTAGGGGATAATTCACCCCTCCACTTT. The entire variable domain, with the rest obtained from reference TRBV7-9 and TRBJ1-6, is as follows: DTGVSQNPRHKITKRGQNVTFRCDPISEHNRLYWYRQTLGQGPEFLTYFQNEAQLEKSRLLSDRFSAERPKGSFSTLEIQRTEQGDSAMYLCASSLLGDNSPLHFGNGTRLTVT.

V usage is TRBV7-9 and J usage is TRBJ1-6; D unclear. This CDR3 contains 17 residues. V was pared by 7 bases and J by 0 bases, with 16 bases between. Per germline, CDR1 SEHNR and CDR2 FQNEAQ (reference sequence). In DNA form, the CDR3 reads TGTGCCAGCATTTTACAGTCGGGGAGCTCCTATAATTCACCCCTCCACTTT. Translating gives CASILQSGSSYNSPLHF. Full variable domain (remainder filled in from reference TRBV7-9 and TRBJ1-6): DTGVSQNPRHKITKRGQNVTFRCDPISEHNRLYWYRQTLGQGPEFLTYFQNEAQLEKSRLLSDRFSAERPKGSFSTLEIQRTEQGDSAMYLCASILQSGSSYNSPLHFGNGTRLTVT.

This clone was seen a few times. The chain combines TRBV2 with TRBJ2-4; 10 positions agree with TRBD1. Trimming at V came to 4 bases and at J to 7 bases, leaving 7 bases not matched to a gene. Germline CDR1 is SNHLY and CDR2 is FYNNEI. The CDR3 totals 15 residues. The CDR3 sequence is CASSGGQGPLNIQYF. The CDR3 DNA reads as TGTGCCAGCAGTGGGGGACAGGGGCCGCTTAACATTCAGTACTTC.

This sequence joins TRBV6-2 or TRBV6-3 and TRBJ2-3; TRBD2 is a possible D gene (5 bases). CDR1 is MNHEY and CDR2 is SVGEGT in the germline V gene. V was pared by 4 bases and J by 4 bases, with 15 bases between. CDR3 size: 15 residues. CDR3 nucleotide sequence: TGTGCCAGCAGTTTCCGCGGGCTAGACGCAGATACGCAGTATTTT. Translated: CASSFRGLDADTQYF.

J is TRBJ2-1 and V is TRBV27; a possible D gene is TRBD1 (6 bases). Trimming stripped 0 bases from V and 13 bases from J, with 28 bases between. Germline V gene data show CDR1 as MNHEY and CDR2 as SMNVEV (reference sequence). This CDR3 comprises 18 residues. The CDR3 reads CASSLSLDRWTDTMNQFF. In DNA, the CDR3 is TGTGCCAGCAGTTTATCGTTGGACCGATGGACAGATACAATGAACCAGTTCTTC.

The V call is TRBV7-9, the J call TRBJ1-1; 8 bases line up with TRBD1. The CDR3 length is 15 residues. Germline V lookup: CDR1 SEHNR, CDR2 FQNEAQ (reference sequence). V dropped 5 bases and J dropped 2; count of bases not matched to a gene: 7. This CDR3 is CASSPPGTGNTEAFF. CDR3 in DNA: TGTGCCAGCAGCCCCCCGGGGACAGGCAACACTGAAGCTTTCTTT.

The chain recombines TRBV7-3 with TRBJ2-5; D is possibly TRBD2 (6 bases). In germline, CDR1 is SGHTA, CDR2 FQGTGA. V shed 2 bases and J shed 2 bases, with 12 bases lying between them. The length of the CDR3 is 15 residues. The CDR3 loop is CASSLPTSGQETQYF. The CDR3 nucleotides read TGTGCCAGCAGCTTACCGACTAGTGGGCAAGAGACCCAGTACTTC.

The chain uses TRBV5-5 and TRBJ1-2, with a possible D match to TRBD1 (6 bases). The V gene's germline CDR1 is SGHKS and CDR2 YYEKEE (reference sequence). Trimming took off 2 bases at V and 0 bases at J, with 11 bases between the two ends. The CDR3 sequence is 15 residues long. The CDR3 nucleotides are TGTGCCAGCAGCTTAGGACAGAGAGCTAACTATGGCTACACCTTC. Translated, it gives CASSLGQRANYGYTF.

V and J are TRBV28 and TRBJ1-2; TRBD1 might be the D (5 bases). V gave up 2 bases and J gave up 4 bases, with 14 bases separating them. CDR1 and CDR2 (germline): MDHEN, SYDVKM. This CDR3 is 15 amino acids long. CDR3 protein: CASSLGVETAYGYTF. The DNA of the CDR3 is TGTGCCAGCAGTTTAGGGGTAGAGACAGCCTATGGCTACACCTTC.

This clone was seen once. The gene calls are TRBV5-1 and TRBJ1-1; D ambiguous. The CDR3 covers 14 residues. The ends were cut back, 3 bases at V and 1 base at J, with 10 bases in the middle. Germline V CDR1 and CDR2: SGHRS, YFSETQ. The CDR3 reads CASSSGDPNTEAFF. CDR3 DNA sequence: TGCGCCAGCAGCTCGGGAGACCCGAACACTGAAGCTTTCTTT.

The gene calls are TRBV30 and TRBJ2-2; 7 bases line up with TRBD1. The V gene's germline CDR1 is GTSNPN and CDR2 SVGIG (reference sequence). The V segment lost 5 bases and the J segment 5 bases; nucleotides outside the gene matches: 20. The CDR3 loop spans 18 amino acids. The CDR3: CAWHPQSRTGQITGELFF. As DNA, the CDR3 is TGTGCCTGGCACCCACAAAGCCGGACAGGCCAAATTACCGGGGAGCTGTTTTTT.

The chain uses TRBV11-2 and TRBJ2-1; TRBD2 matches at 15 bases. Trimming cost V 2 bases and J 8 bases; bases outside gene matches: 10. The CDR3 spans 18 residues. Looked up from germline, CDR1 is SGHAT and CDR2 is FQNNGV. CDR3 DNA: TGTGCCAGCAGCTTATATCGGGGGACTAGCGGGAGGCGGGATGAGCAGTTCTTC. The encoded protein is CASSLYRGTSGRRDEQFF.

This clone appeared a few times. This chain connects TRBV6-1 to TRBJ1-2; 8 nucleotides agree with TRBD1. CDR1 is MNHNS and CDR2 is SASEGT in the germline V gene. The CDR3 totals 14 residues. The junction had 3 bases not matched to a gene; V was cut back by 2 bases and J by 4 bases. CDR3 region: CASSESQGVYGYTF. As DNA, the CDR3 is TGTGCCAGCAGTGAATCACAGGGGGTCTATGGCTACACCTTC.